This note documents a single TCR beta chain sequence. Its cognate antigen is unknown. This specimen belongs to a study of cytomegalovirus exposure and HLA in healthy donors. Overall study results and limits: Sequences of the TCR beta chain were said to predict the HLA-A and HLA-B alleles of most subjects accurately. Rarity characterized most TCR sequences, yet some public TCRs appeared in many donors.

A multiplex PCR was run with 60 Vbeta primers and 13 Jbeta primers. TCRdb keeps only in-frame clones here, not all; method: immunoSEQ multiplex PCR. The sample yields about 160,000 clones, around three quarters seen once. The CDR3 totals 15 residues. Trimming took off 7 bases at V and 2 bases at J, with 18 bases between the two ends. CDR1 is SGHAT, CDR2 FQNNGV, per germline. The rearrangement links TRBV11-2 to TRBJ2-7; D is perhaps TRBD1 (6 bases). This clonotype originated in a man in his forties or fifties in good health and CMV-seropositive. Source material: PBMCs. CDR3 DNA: TGTGCCAGCACCGCGTCCGGGACAAGAGCCTACGAGCAGTACTTC. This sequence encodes CASTASGTRAYEQYF.